The present entry profiles one T cell receptor beta chain with its context. Its antigen remains unknown. The PCR made use of 60 Vbeta and 13 Jbeta primers. Libraries were prepared by immunoSEQ multiplex PCR; TCRdb keeps only in-frame clonotypes and omits some of them. The repertoire includes 150,000 to 200,000 clones, 81% of them detected once, and approximately 2% sits in the top ten. These data come from a study of cytomegalovirus exposure and HLA in healthy donors. Turning to the study itself: In an early release, HLA-typed donors contributed tens of millions of unique TCR sequences. Points from the study as a whole: An analysis done earlier found most TCR beta V segments productive about 87% or about 30% of the time. Analyzed later, most CMV-associated TCR beta chains appeared HLA-restricted.

CDR1 is SGDLS and CDR2 is YYNGEE in the germline V gene. The CDR3 is made up of 16 amino acids. V dropped 2 bases and J dropped 7; count of bases not matched to a gene: 12. The sequence was collected from a man aged 18 to 30 in good health and CMV-seronegative. This sequence joins TRBV9 and TRBJ1-2; the match to TRBD1 covers 9 bases. Sequenced: PBMCs. The chain's CDR3 is CASSVGAGTGFGGYTF. In DNA, the CDR3 is TGTGCCAGCAGCGTTGGCGCCGGGACAGGGTTTGGTGGCTACACCTTC.